This T cell receptor (beta chain) is from a study of cytomegalovirus exposure and HLA in healthy donors. Study findings and constraints: In a later analysis, V- and J-gene trimming of beta chains associated with a DCLRE1C missense variant, replicated independently. Researchers counted 150 to 200 TCR beta chains as cytomegalovirus-associated. Among donors in an Asian-associated ancestry cluster, a later analysis reportedly found fewer N-insertions than the approximately 700-donor mean.

Turning to this clone: What it binds is unknown.

13 Jbeta primers and 60 Vbeta primers were used for the PCR. The data were produced by immunoSEQ multiplex PCR, yet TCRdb's version contains in-frame clones alone and is incomplete. Among fewer than 200,000 clones listed, around 74% were seen once. J lost 0 bases, V lost 0 bases, and 9 bases had no gene match. CDR3 length: 18 amino acids. Looked up from germline, CDR1 is SGHDT and CDR2 is YYEEEE. V and J are TRBV5-6 and TRBJ2-5, with 9 bases matching TRBD2. The TCR comes from a female donor in good health and CMV-seronegative. Specimen: PBMCs. This CDR3 is CASSLAGASGAYQETQYF. CDR3 DNA: TGTGCCAGCAGCTTGGCCGGGGCTAGCGGGGCGTACCAAGAGACCCAGTACTTC. The full variable domain, its missing parts supplied by reference TRBV5-6 and TRBJ2-5, is DAGVTQSPTHLIKTRGQQVTLRCSPKSGHDTVSWYQQALGQGPQFIFQYYEEEERQRGNFPDRFSGHQFPNYSSELNVNALLLGDSALYLCASSLAGASGAYQETQYFGPGTRLLVL.